The TCR beta chain described here comes from a study of T cells in narcolepsy. Overall study context: Healthy controls were enrolled alongside patients with narcolepsy type 1 or type 2.

Here immunoSEQ multiplex PCR was the method, and the copy in TCRdb shows in-frame clones only, minus some. The sample shows approximately 30,000 clones, approximately 80% of them seen only once. V dropped 5 bases and J dropped 4; count of bases not matched to a gene: 7. The CDR3 has 14 residues. The germline gives CDR1 LNHDA, CDR2 SQIVND (reference sequence). As concerns this clone: Its antigen is still unknown.

Overall study results and limits: In some patient and control memory CD4+ samples, autoreactive clones were absent. Comparing one patient's CSF and blood CD4+ clonotypes highlighted HCRT- and TRIB2-specific autoreactive clonotypes. Autoreactive clonotypes reportedly recurred in blood of same and different patients, not controls.

Source material: memory (CD45RA-) CD4+ T cells from blood. This chain uses TRBV19 with TRBJ1-1, with 7 positions matching TRBD1. The source of this sequence is a human donor in good health. CDR3 sequence reads: CASSQRQGITEAFF. CDR3 in DNA: TGTGCCAGTAGTCAAAGACAGGGTATCACTGAAGCTTTCTTT.